This TCR beta chain was found in a study of T cell changes during pregnancy in multiple sclerosis. Sequencing was performed with immunoSEQ multiplex PCR; in TCRdb, only in-frame clones are kept and a portion is missing. Among about 44,000 clones listed, nearly 90% were seen once. This TCR was recovered from a female donor with multiple sclerosis, enrolled in a pregnancy study. Sequenced material: CD4+ T cells from peripheral blood mononuclear cells, taken after pregnancy.

The DNA of the CDR3 is TGTGCCAGCACCCAGGAAGGGGACAATGAGCAGTTCTTC. The encoded protein is CASTQEGDNEQFF. The J gene is TRBJ2-1, the V gene TRBV2; D possibly corresponds to TRBD1 (5 bases). Germline-derived CDR1 and CDR2 are SNHLY and FYNNEI. Trimming pared 7 bases from V and 5 bases from J, leaving 12 bases between. The CDR3 spans 13 residues.